These T cell receptor beta chains were read from a single sample in a study of blood T cell repertoires in COVID-19. TCRdb's copy holds only in-frame clones and misses some; the assay was immunoSEQ multiplex PCR. The sample consists of around 80,000 clones, 88% of them appearing once. Sample: peripheral blood. The receptors here all came from an elderly woman with acute or convalescent COVID-19. Both conserved end residues are part of each CDR3. Fields, in order: D gene, J gene, V gene, clone size, CDR3 protein, CDR3 DNA. The D gene is left open where the match is weak. Rows give clone size only sometimes, using once, few, many, or a class for an expanded clone.

d_gene: TRBD2; j_gene: TRBJ2-3; v_gene: TRBV9; abundance: few; CDR3aa: CASSLTSGGGTDTQYF; CDR3nt: TGTGCCAGCAGCTTAACTAGCGGGGGGGGAACAGATACGCAGTATTTT
d_gene: TRBD1; j_gene: TRBJ1-3; v_gene: TRBV5-1; abundance: NA; CDR3aa: CASHSGTGGQDTIYF; CDR3nt: TGCGCCAGCCATTCCGGGACAGGGGGTCAGGACACCATATATTTT
d_gene: NA; j_gene: TRBJ2-2; v_gene: TRBV11-3; abundance: NA; CDR3aa: CASSYTGRDWELFF; CDR3nt: TGTGCCAGCAGCTATACCGGCAGGGACTGGGAGCTGTTTTTT
d_gene: NA; j_gene: TRBJ2-5; v_gene: TRBV7-2; abundance: NA; CDR3aa: CASSPRGSRQETQYF; CDR3nt: TGTGCCAGCAGCCCCCGGGGTAGCCGTCAAGAGACCCAGTACTTC
d_gene: NA; j_gene: TRBJ2-1; v_gene: TRBV11-3; abundance: NA; CDR3aa: CASSPPGWNEQFF; CDR3nt: TGTGCCAGCAGCCCCCCGGGGTGGAATGAGCAGTTCTTC
d_gene: NA; j_gene: TRBJ1-4; v_gene: TRBV28; abundance: few; CDR3aa: CASLAATNEKLFF; CDR3nt: TGTGCCAGCCTGGCAGCAACTAATGAAAAACTGTTTTTT
d_gene: NA; j_gene: TRBJ2-5; v_gene: TRBV7-2; abundance: few; CDR3aa: CASSFIEETQYF; CDR3nt: TGTGCCAGCAGCTTTATCGAAGAGACCCAGTACTTC
d_gene: TRBD1; j_gene: TRBJ2-5; v_gene: TRBV25-1; abundance: once; CDR3aa: CASSATQGAWETQYF; CDR3nt: TGTGCCAGCAGTGCCACTCAGGGGGCCTGGGAGACCCAGTACTTC
d_gene: TRBD1; j_gene: TRBJ1-1; v_gene: TRBV18; abundance: NA; CDR3aa: CASSPSGDRVYTEAFF; CDR3nt: TGTGCCAGCTCACCGTCAGGGGACAGGGTATACACTGAAGCTTTCTTT
d_gene: NA; j_gene: TRBJ1-6; v_gene: TRBV18; abundance: NA; CDR3aa: CASSPPGGIGSPLHF; CDR3nt: TGTGCCAGCTCACCACCGGGGGGAATCGGGTCACCCCTCCACTTT
d_gene: NA; j_gene: TRBJ2-7; v_gene: TRBV7-8; abundance: NA; CDR3aa: CASSLVRGYEQYF; CDR3nt: TGTGCCAGCAGCTTAGTTCGGGGCTACGAGCAGTACTTC
d_gene: NA; j_gene: TRBJ2-7; v_gene: TRBV14; abundance: NA; CDR3aa: CASSQGGAGYF; CDR3nt: TGTGCCAGCAGCCAAGGCGGAGCCGGGTACTTC
d_gene: NA; j_gene: TRBJ2-2; v_gene: TRBV7-2; abundance: NA; CDR3aa: CASSSYNTNTGELFF; CDR3nt: TGTGCCAGCAGCTCCTATAATACGAACACCGGGGAGCTGTTTTTT
d_gene: TRBD1; j_gene: TRBJ1-1; v_gene: TRBV15; abundance: NA; CDR3aa: CATSRATGLNTEAFF; CDR3nt: TGTGCCACCAGCAGGGCGACAGGGTTGAACACTGAAGCTTTCTTT
d_gene: NA; j_gene: TRBJ1-2; v_gene: TRBV27; abundance: NA; CDR3aa: CASRQGANYGYTF; CDR3nt: TGTGCCAGCAGACAGGGAGCTAACTATGGCTACACCTTC
d_gene: TRBD1; j_gene: TRBJ1-4; v_gene: TRBV6-2/TRBV6-3; abundance: once; CDR3aa: CASSSRLTGEKLFF; CDR3nt: TGTGCCAGCAGTTCCAGATTGACAGGGGAAAAACTGTTTTTT
d_gene: TRBD2; j_gene: TRBJ2-1; v_gene: TRBV24-1; abundance: NA; CDR3aa: CATSDRTRGNEQFF; CDR3nt: TGTGCCACCAGTGATAGGACTAGGGGTAATGAGCAGTTCTTC
d_gene: TRBD2; j_gene: TRBJ2-7; v_gene: TRBV7-2; abundance: NA; CDR3aa: CASSLVGLAGGHEQYF; CDR3nt: TGTGCCAGCAGCTTAGTAGGCCTAGCGGGAGGGCACGAGCAGTACTTC
d_gene: NA; j_gene: TRBJ1-2; v_gene: TRBV7-3; abundance: once; CDR3aa: CASSSQRRGSYGYTF; CDR3nt: TGTGCCAGCAGCTCCCAGCGCAGGGGATCCTATGGCTACACCTTC
d_gene: NA; j_gene: TRBJ1-2; v_gene: TRBV24-1; abundance: NA; CDR3aa: CATSDAGHGYTF; CDR3nt: TGTGCCACCAGTGACGCAGGGCATGGCTACACCTTC
d_gene: NA; j_gene: TRBJ1-4; v_gene: TRBV7-2; abundance: NA; CDR3aa: CASSLGRGGEKLFF; CDR3nt: TGTGCCAGCAGCTTGGGCAGGGGCGGTGAAAAACTGTTTTTT
d_gene: TRBD2; j_gene: TRBJ2-7; v_gene: TRBV5-1; abundance: once; CDR3aa: CASSLGGSGSYEQYF; CDR3nt: TGCGCCAGCAGCTTGGGAGGTAGCGGGAGTTACGAGCAGTACTTC
d_gene: NA; j_gene: TRBJ1-4; v_gene: TRBV6-6; abundance: NA; CDR3aa: CAGQQGGREKLFF; CDR3nt: TGTGCCGGACAACAGGGAGGGCGTGAAAAACTGTTTTTT
d_gene: TRBD1; j_gene: TRBJ1-3; v_gene: TRBV5-4; abundance: NA; CDR3aa: CASSYGTGGGNTIYF; CDR3nt: TGTGCCAGCAGCTATGGGACAGGGGGTGGAAACACCATATATTTT
d_gene: NA; j_gene: TRBJ1-1; v_gene: TRBV6-5; abundance: NA; CDR3aa: CASSYRGNTEAFF; CDR3nt: TGTGCCAGCAGTTACCGGGGGAACACTGAAGCTTTCTTT
d_gene: TRBD1; j_gene: TRBJ2-2; v_gene: TRBV6-2/TRBV6-3; abundance: NA; CDR3aa: CASSYGTGSLSYTGELFF; CDR3nt: TGTGCCAGCAGTTACGGGACAGGTTCCCTATCCTACACCGGGGAGCTGTTTTTT
d_gene: TRBD2; j_gene: TRBJ2-1; v_gene: TRBV9; abundance: NA; CDR3aa: CASSPRLAGLSSYNEQFF; CDR3nt: TGTGCCAGCAGCCCCCGACTAGCGGGCCTGAGCTCCTACAATGAGCAGTTCTTC
d_gene: NA; j_gene: TRBJ1-1; v_gene: TRBV7-2; abundance: few; CDR3aa: CASSLNQGGTEAFF; CDR3nt: TGTGCCAGCAGCTTAAACCAGGGAGGCACTGAAGCTTTCTTT
d_gene: TRBD2; j_gene: TRBJ2-5; v_gene: TRBV5-1; abundance: NA; CDR3aa: CASSLGLAGSQETQYF; CDR3nt: TGCGCCAGCAGCTTGGGACTAGCGGGGTCTCAAGAGACCCAGTACTTC
d_gene: NA; j_gene: TRBJ2-7; v_gene: TRBV2; abundance: NA; CDR3aa: CASSYSYEQYF; CDR3nt: TGTGCCAGCAGTTACAGTTACGAGCAGTACTTC
d_gene: NA; j_gene: TRBJ1-3; v_gene: TRBV7-2; abundance: NA; CDR3aa: CASSWAGGLSGNTIYF; CDR3nt: TGTGCCAGCAGCTGGGCAGGTGGCCTCTCTGGAAACACCATATATTTT
d_gene: NA; j_gene: TRBJ2-1; v_gene: TRBV10-3; abundance: NA; CDR3aa: CAISEPPFSEQFF; CDR3nt: TGTGCCATCAGTGAACCCCCGTTCAGTGAGCAGTTCTTC
d_gene: TRBD2; j_gene: TRBJ2-7; v_gene: TRBV2; abundance: once; CDR3aa: CASSALAGASEQYF; CDR3nt: TGTGCCAGCAGTGCACTAGCGGGAGCTTCCGAGCAGTACTTC
d_gene: TRBD1; j_gene: TRBJ1-3; v_gene: TRBV6-5; abundance: NA; CDR3aa: CASSYGTGGRGNTIYF; CDR3nt: TGTGCCAGCAGTTACGGGACAGGGGGAAGAGGAAACACCATATATTTT
d_gene: NA; j_gene: TRBJ2-5; v_gene: TRBV27; abundance: NA; CDR3aa: CASSYRPQETQYF; CDR3nt: TGTGCCAGCAGTTACAGACCACAAGAGACCCAGTACTTC
d_gene: TRBD1; j_gene: TRBJ1-5; v_gene: TRBV6-5; abundance: NA; CDR3aa: CASSLDRSNQPQHF; CDR3nt: TGTGCCAGCAGTCTGGACAGGAGCAATCAGCCCCAGCATTTT
d_gene: NA; j_gene: TRBJ2-3; v_gene: TRBV15; abundance: NA; CDR3aa: CATSRAGYSTDTQYF; CDR3nt: TGTGCCACCAGCAGAGCGGGGTATAGCACAGATACGCAGTATTTT
d_gene: TRBD2; j_gene: TRBJ2-7; v_gene: TRBV7-3; abundance: once; CDR3aa: CASSLTGGREYEQYF; CDR3nt: TGTGCCAGCAGCTTAACTGGCGGGAGAGAGTACGAGCAGTACTTC
d_gene: TRBD2; j_gene: TRBJ2-7; v_gene: TRBV9; abundance: NA; CDR3aa: CASSKNGLAGYEQYF; CDR3nt: TGTGCCAGCAGCAAAAACGGACTAGCGGGATATGAGCAGTACTTC
d_gene: TRBD1; j_gene: TRBJ2-1; v_gene: TRBV6-2/TRBV6-3; abundance: NA; CDR3aa: CASSNRDSVLYNEQFF; CDR3nt: TGTGCCAGCAGTAACCGGGACAGCGTTCTTTACAATGAGCAGTTCTTC
d_gene: TRBD1; j_gene: TRBJ1-5; v_gene: TRBV19; abundance: NA; CDR3aa: CASSGTGIGNQPQHF; CDR3nt: TGTGCCAGTAGCGGGACAGGGATTGGCAATCAGCCCCAGCATTTT
d_gene: NA; j_gene: TRBJ1-5; v_gene: TRBV6-1; abundance: NA; CDR3aa: CASSEATGSAGQPQHF; CDR3nt: TGTGCCAGCAGTGAGGCAACAGGGTCTGCGGGTCAGCCCCAGCATTTT
d_gene: TRBD2; j_gene: TRBJ2-5; v_gene: TRBV15; abundance: NA; CDR3aa: CATSRERLAGVGETQYF; CDR3nt: TGTGCCACCAGCAGGGAAAGACTAGCGGGAGTCGGAGAGACCCAGTACTTC
d_gene: TRBD1; j_gene: TRBJ1-3; v_gene: TRBV5-1; abundance: once; CDR3aa: CASKIAGGAGNTIYF; CDR3nt: TGCGCCAGCAAAATCGCAGGGGGCGCTGGAAACACCATATATTTT
d_gene: NA; j_gene: TRBJ1-1; v_gene: TRBV29-1; abundance: NA; CDR3aa: CSVVRGDTEAFF; CDR3nt: TGCAGCGTTGTTCGGGGGGACACTGAAGCTTTCTTT
d_gene: NA; j_gene: TRBJ2-7; v_gene: TRBV4-2; abundance: NA; CDR3aa: CASSQAPFYEQYF; CDR3nt: TGTGCCAGCAGCCAAGCCCCCTTCTACGAGCAGTACTTC
d_gene: NA; j_gene: TRBJ2-1; v_gene: TRBV12-5; abundance: NA; CDR3aa: CASGPDYNEQFF; CDR3nt: TGTGCTAGTGGTCCAGACTACAATGAGCAGTTCTTC
d_gene: TRBD1; j_gene: TRBJ1-2; v_gene: TRBV18; abundance: few; CDR3aa: CASSPEGQLANYGYTF; CDR3nt: TGTGCCAGCTCACCAGAGGGACAGTTAGCTAACTATGGCTACACCTTC
d_gene: NA; j_gene: TRBJ1-5; v_gene: TRBV6-5; abundance: NA; CDR3aa: CASSLGGGSNQPQHF; CDR3nt: TGTGCCAGCAGCTTGGGAGGGGGGAGCAATCAGCCCCAGCATTTT
d_gene: NA; j_gene: TRBJ1-5; v_gene: TRBV3-1/TRBV3-2; abundance: NA; CDR3aa: CASGGNQPQHF; CDR3nt: TGTGCCAGCGGCGGTAATCAGCCCCAGCATTTT
d_gene: NA; j_gene: TRBJ2-1; v_gene: TRBV7-9; abundance: NA; CDR3aa: CASSLYTTSPLNEQFF; CDR3nt: TGTGCCAGCAGCTTATATACGACATCCCCTTTGAATGAGCAGTTCTTC
d_gene: NA; j_gene: TRBJ1-1; v_gene: TRBV5-6; abundance: NA; CDR3aa: CASSPLRREGTEAFF; CDR3nt: TGTGCCAGCAGCCCCCTCCGTAGGGAGGGCACTGAAGCTTTCTTT
d_gene: TRBD2; j_gene: TRBJ2-3; v_gene: TRBV7-2; abundance: once; CDR3aa: CASSLLLAANSDTQYF; CDR3nt: TGTGCCAGCAGCTTACTACTAGCGGCGAATTCAGATACGCAGTATTTT
d_gene: TRBD2; j_gene: TRBJ2-3; v_gene: TRBV27; abundance: NA; CDR3aa: CASSFGLAGGGTDTQYF; CDR3nt: TGTGCCAGCAGCTTCGGACTAGCGGGGGGGGGCACAGATACGCAGTATTTT
d_gene: NA; j_gene: TRBJ2-5; v_gene: TRBV6-5; abundance: NA; CDR3aa: CASREDSKETQYF; CDR3nt: TGTGCCAGCAGGGAGGACAGCAAAGAGACCCAGTACTTC
d_gene: NA; j_gene: TRBJ2-1; v_gene: TRBV11-2; abundance: NA; CDR3aa: CASSPPPLYTRSYNEQFF; CDR3nt: TGTGCCAGCAGCCCACCCCCCCTCTATACCCGCTCCTACAATGAGCAGTTCTTC